This TCR beta chain stems from a study of T-cell memory formation after mild COVID-19. Whole-study findings and limits: Memory cells collected pre-infection included some clones that later responded, suggesting cross-reactive memory joined. The second-wave clones peaking on day 37 were not confirmed as SARS-CoV-2-specific. Researchers report contracting CD4+ clones mostly in CM and EM, with CD8+ clones in EMRA.

TCRdb fed the 5' RACE reads into MiXCR, producing one record per CDR3 protein. The sample consists of roughly 43,000 distinct CDR3 sequences, nearly 9.5% of them appearing once. In this sample, this clonotype turned up a few times. The antigen is unknown. Material: PBMCs or a T cell subset sorted from them (not recorded which). The TCR was taken from an adult woman who had mild COVID-19 (a few samples of this study predate the infection). Cell type and time point are not known.

CDR3 in DNA: TGTGCCAGCAGCCCCGCAGGACTCCAAGAGACCCAGTACTTC. As protein: CASSPAGLQETQYF. This chain uses TRBV5-6 with TRBJ2-5; D might be TRBD2 (5 bases). The CDR3 is 14 amino acids. Trimming took 4 bases from V and 1 from J, leaving 11 bases between them. Germline CDR1 reads SGHDT; CDR2 reads YYEEEE.